The 3 T cell receptor beta chains below were found in one sample sequenced in a study of blood T cells in healthy people across ages. A sample-barcoded 5' primer and a J-beta primer mix were used in a second PCR of roughly 7 to 11 cycles. Via MiXCR, TCRdb re-called the 5' RACE reads, giving one row per CDR3 protein. The sample records approximately 1,700,000 distinct CDR3 sequences, around 42% being singletons. Sequenced: blood. All receptors come from a human donor in good health.

Of note for this clonotype: A much larger clonotype is one base distant, so this may be a read error. The chain links TRBV6-6 to TRBJ2-3; possible D gene TRBD2, 5 bases. The CDR3 has 13 amino acids. Germline CDR1 is MNHNY and CDR2 is SVGAGI (reference sequence). This chain's CDR3 is CASRYSGADTQYF. CDR3 nucleotide sequence: TGTGCCAGCAGGTACTCCGGGGCAGATACGCAGTATTTT.

The CDR3 DNA sequence: TGTGCCAGCAGCCTTGATCAGGGGACGGCTGAAGCTTTCTTT. It yields the protein CASSLDQGTAEAFF. The chain links TRBV7-6 to TRBJ1-1, with a weak D call TRBD1 (6 bases). There are 14 residues in the CDR3. V lost 5 bases, J lost 6 bases, and 16 bases lay in between. Looked up from germline, CDR1 is SGHVS and CDR2 is FNYEAQ. The full variable domain, in which reference TRBV7-6 and TRBJ1-1 provide the parts outside the CDR3, is GAGVSQSPRYKVTKRGQDVALRCDPISGHVSLYWYRQALGQGPEFLTYFNYEAQQDKSGLPNDRFSAERPEGSISTLTIQRTEQRDSAMYRCASSLDQGTAEAFFGQGTRLTVV.

The chain carries TRBV18 and TRBJ1-1; TRBD1 aligns across 10 bases. The CDR3 is 16 residues long. V dropped 3 bases and J dropped 0; count of bases not matched to a gene: 4. Germline lookup yields CDR1 KGHSH and CDR2 LQKENI. CDR3 loop: CASSPGQGFMNTEAFF. The CDR3 nucleotides read TGTGCCAGCTCACCGGGACAGGGGTTCATGAACACTGAAGCTTTCTTT.